This is a list of T cell receptor beta chains from one sample in a study of cytomegalovirus exposure and HLA in healthy donors. Libraries were prepared by immunoSEQ multiplex PCR; TCRdb keeps only in-frame clonotypes and omits some of them. Here the sample spans some 190,000 clones, about 81% being singletons. The material sequenced was PBMCs. The receptors originated from a man aged 18 to 29 in good health and CMV-seronegative. Both conserved end residues are part of each CDR3. D genes are given only for firm matches. Some rows have no size entry. The others give once, few or many, or a class for an expanded clone.

j_call clone_size v_call d_call cdr3_aa cdr3_nt
TRBJ2-1 - TRBV6-6 TRBD2 CASRPVPSGGANEQFF TGTGCCAGCAGGCCAGTTCCTAGCGGGGGGGCCAATGAGCAGTTCTTC
TRBJ2-3 - TRBV7-9 TRBD2 CASRTGTSRDADTQYF TGTGCCAGCAGGACCGGGACTAGCAGGGACGCAGATACGCAGTATTTT
TRBJ2-3 - TRBV29-1 - CSVDSGFGSTDTQYF TGCAGCGTTGATTCGGGGTTTGGTAGCACAGATACGCAGTATTTT
TRBJ2-7 - TRBV28 TRBD2 CASIAGASHEQYF TGTGCCAGCATTGCGGGAGCTTCCCACGAGCAGTACTTC
TRBJ1-2 few TRBV7-9 - CSSSLYSDGYTF TGTTCCAGCAGCTTATACAGTGATGGCTACACCTTC
TRBJ2-5 - TRBV9 - CASSASGETQYF TGTGCCAGCAGCGCCTCGGGGGAGACCCAGTACTTC
TRBJ2-5 - TRBV9 TRBD2 CASSGLAGGPKTQYF TGTGCCAGCAGCGGGTTAGCGGGGGGGCCAAAGACCCAGTACTTC
TRBJ1-4 - TRBV19 - CASSIRRDSDEKLFF TGTGCCAGTAGTATCCGGAGGGATAGCGATGAAAAACTGTTTTTT
TRBJ2-7 - TRBV5-1 - CASSPLAGEEDEQYF TGCGCCAGCAGCCCTTTGGCAGGCGAGGAGGACGAGCAGTACTTC
TRBJ1-2 - TRBV12-5 - CASVNRGFGGYTF TGTGCTAGTGTCAATAGGGGGTTCGGTGGCTACACCTTC
TRBJ2-1 few TRBV27 TRBD1 CASSLSRDRGRNEQFF TGTGCCAGCAGTTTATCGCGGGACAGGGGGCGCAATGAGCAGTTCTTC
TRBJ2-6 - TRBV7-9 TRBD1 CSSSFLGQYSGANVLTF TGTTCCAGCAGCTTTTTGGGACAGTACTCTGGGGCCAACGTCCTGACTTTC
TRBJ2-3 - TRBV27 TRBD2 CASSPSAGGTDTQYF TGTGCCAGCAGTCCATCCGCGGGAGGCACAGATACGCAGTATTTT
TRBJ1-1 - TRBV19 - CASSIENRVGNTEAFF TGTGCCAGTAGTATAGAAAACAGGGTCGGAAACACTGAAGCTTTCTTT
TRBJ1-3 - TRBV6-5 - CASSRGSGNTIYF TGTGCCAGCAGCCGGGGCTCTGGAAACACCATATATTTT
TRBJ1-1 - TRBV6-1 - CASSGVGGSTEAFF TGTGCCAGCAGTGGGGTGGGGGGTTCCACTGAAGCTTTCTTT
TRBJ2-7 few TRBV7-2 - CASSLDSRSYEQYF TGTGCCAGCAGCTTGGACTCACGCTCCTACGAGCAGTACTTC
TRBJ1-6 - TRBV6-5 TRBD1 CASSYSGTGEGSPLHF TGTGCCAGCAGTTACTCTGGGACAGGGGAAGGCTCACCCCTCCACTTT
TRBJ1-6 - TRBV7-8 - CASSPGDKTNSPLHF TGTGCCAGCAGCCCAGGCGACAAAACTAATTCACCCCTCCACTTT
TRBJ1-4 - TRBV2 - CASTQKGDINEKLFF TGTGCCAGCACTCAAAAGGGGGACATTAATGAAAAACTGTTTTTT
TRBJ2-7 - TRBV5-1 - CASSLAVTAYEQYF TGCGCCAGCAGCTTGGCTGTGACAGCCTACGAGCAGTACTTC
TRBJ2-1 - TRBV9 TRBD2 CASSEPAGGISGSYNEQFF TGTGCCAGCAGCGAACCAGCGGGAGGGATATCGGGCTCCTACAATGAGCAGTTCTTC
TRBJ2-2 - TRBV7-9 TRBD1 CATDRAGELFF TGTGCCACAGACAGGGCCGGGGAGCTGTTTTTT